The 24 T cell receptor beta chains presented below share a single source sample, sequenced in a study of beta chain features in type 1 diabetes (dated by TCRdb to 2017 to 2018). The paper's findings and limits, for the study overall: Type 1 diabetes patients showed a moderate but significant shortening of TCRB CDR3 length in all four CD4+ subsets.

Library construction relied on the immunoSEQ multiplex PCR assay. The High Capacity cDNA Reverse Transcription Kit was used to reverse transcribe all of the isolated RNA, meaning that expressed TCRB transcripts were what got sequenced. Entries here come from immuneACCESS through TCRdb and include only in-frame sequences with V and J called. Some clones fail to appear in such tables; in the studies checked, an unresolved V gene covers under half of the shortfall, and the cause of the remainder is unknown. For this sample there are about 26,000 clones; 49% appear just once. The top ten hold 0.3% of the sample. Antigen specificity for these receptors is unknown. Source material: stem cell memory CD4+ T cells from blood. The sample's cell subset or site label, in plain terms: stem cell-like memory CD4+ T cells. The receptor set was obtained from a man aged 30 to 39 with type 1 diabetes.

This clone was seen just once. The rearrangement uses TRBV20-1 and TRBJ2-1, with D tentatively TRBD1 (6 bases). Germline lookup yields CDR1 DFQATT and CDR2 SNEGSKA (reference sequence). V lost 8 bases and J 4 bases, leaving 9 bases between the germline ends. The CDR3 has 11 residues. The CDR3 loop is CSMDSYNEQFF. CDR3 in DNA: TGCAGTATGGACAGTTACAATGAGCAGTTCTTC.

The chain recombines TRBV27 with TRBJ2-1; no clear D. The CDR3 runs 12 residues. Germline CDR1 MNHEY, CDR2 SMNVEV (reference sequence). Trimming stripped 3 bases from V and 9 bases from J, with 9 bases between. The CDR3 loop reads CASSFVYGEQFF. The CDR3 DNA is TGTGCCAGCAGTTTCGTCTATGGTGAGCAGTTCTTC.

This clone appeared a few times. V is TRBV5-1 and J is TRBJ1-1, with TRBD1 identical over 7 bases. V shed 3 bases, J shed 10 bases, and the junction held 9 bases outside the gene matches. CDR3 length: 13 amino acids. Germline CDR1 is SGHRS and CDR2 is YFSETQ. This chain's CDR3 is CASSSTGQGVAFF. The DNA of the CDR3 is TGCGCCAGCAGCTCTACCGGCCAGGGGGTAGCTTTCTTT.

The chain joins TRBV5-3 to TRBJ2-7, with 9 bases lining up with TRBD2. TRBV5-3 is assigned to the ORF class and has an uncertain function. With V trimmed by 5 bases and J by 0 bases, 6 bases remained unmatched. CDR3 length: 15 residues. DNA for the CDR3: TGTGCCAGAAGACTTAGCGGGAGAGCCTCCTACGAGCAGTACTTC. Protein: CARRLSGRASYEQYF.

The table lists this clone with a few counts. This chain joins TRBV10-3 and TRBJ1-2; a weak D match, TRBD1 (5 bases). Per germline, CDR1 ENHRY and CDR2 SYGVKD. The V gene lost 4 bases and the J gene lost 2 bases, with 14 bases spanning the gap. This CDR3 has 15 amino acids. The CDR3 sequence is CAISAQPQGNYGYTF. CDR3 nucleotide sequence: TGTGCCATCAGTGCCCAACCTCAGGGAAACTATGGCTACACCTTC.

The J gene is TRBJ2-5, the V gene TRBV7-9, with 7 positions matching TRBD1. This CDR3 comprises 17 residues. The trim removed 4 bases at V and 0 bases at J, leaving 11 bases unmatched. CDR1 SEHNR and CDR2 FQNEAQ come from the germline V gene (reference sequence). The CDR3 loop is CASSSRQGLVDQETQYF. The CDR3 DNA is TGTGCCAGCAGCTCCCGACAGGGCTTGGTGGACCAAGAGACCCAGTACTTC.

The V call is TRBV19, the J call TRBJ2-3; D is undetermined. V shed 3 bases and J shed 1 base, with 11 bases lying between them. Germline V CDR1 and CDR2: LNHDA, SQIVND (reference sequence). The CDR3 extends over 15 amino acids. Here the CDR3 reads CASSIQASRTDTQYF. Here the CDR3 DNA reads TGTGCCAGTAGTATTCAGGCCAGCCGCACAGATACGCAGTATTTT.

This chain joins TRBV6-6 and TRBJ2-2; D call uncertain. V was pared by 2 bases and J by 4 bases, with 8 bases between. The CDR3 loop spans 14 amino acids. Germline V gene lookup returns CDR1 MNHNY and CDR2 SVGAGI (reference sequence). The CDR3 here is CASSYGSLTGELFF. The CDR3 bases are TGTGCCAGCAGTTACGGCAGTCTCACCGGGGAGCTGTTTTTT.

The chain recombines TRBV7-2 with TRBJ2-1, with TRBD1 as a possible D gene (5 bases). Germline CDR1 reads SGHTA; CDR2 reads FQGNSA. Trimming cost V 1 base and J 10 bases, with 14 bases left between them. The CDR3 covers 14 residues. This CDR3 is CASSLGGFQAEQFF. CDR3 bases: TGTGCCAGCAGCTTAGGGGGCTTTCAGGCCGAGCAGTTCTTC.

This clone was observed a handful of times. This rearrangement joins TRBV18 to TRBJ2-2; 8 nucleotides agree with TRBD2. The CDR3 loop spans 17 amino acids. CDR1 KGHSH and CDR2 LQKENI come from the germline V gene. The ends lost 1 base at V and 0 bases at J; junction bases unmatched: 4. The CDR3 loop reads CASSPLLAEANTGELFF. The CDR3 DNA reads TGTGCCAGCTCACCACTACTAGCGGAGGCGAACACCGGGGAGCTGTTTTTT. The full variable domain, in which reference TRBV18 and TRBJ2-2 provide the parts outside the CDR3, is NAGVMQNPRHLVRRRGQEARLRCSPMKGHSHVYWYRQLPEEGLKFMVYLQKENIIDESGMPKERFSAEFPKEGPSILRIQQVVRGDSAAYFCASSPLLAEANTGELFFGEGSRLTVL.

The chain uses TRBV11-2 and TRBJ2-3, with TRBD1 identical over 9 bases. CDR1 SGHAT and CDR2 FQNNGV come from the germline V gene. CDR3 size: 15 residues. Trimming took 5 bases from V and 6 from J; bases not matched to a gene: 9. The chain's CDR3 is CASSLVGQGRDTQYF. The CDR3 nucleotides are TGTGCCAGCAGCCTAGTCGGACAGGGGAGGGATACGCAGTATTTT. Combining the CDR3 with reference TRBV11-2 and TRBJ2-3 gives the whole variable domain EAGVAQSPRYKIIEKRQSVAFWCNPISGHATLYWYQQILGQGPKLLIQFQNNGVVDDSQLPKDRFSAERLKGVDSTLKIQPAKLEDSAVYLCASSLVGQGRDTQYFGPGTRLTVL.

This chain links TRBV7-2 with TRBJ1-4; D remains unclear. Looked up from germline, CDR1 is SGHTA and CDR2 is FQGNSA. Trimming shortened V by 1 base and J by 7 bases, and 10 bases separated the two germline ends. This CDR3 is built from 14 residues. CDR3 region: CASSLDREGEKLFF. The CDR3 nucleotides read TGTGCCAGCAGCTTAGATAGGGAGGGTGAAAAACTGTTTTTT. The full variable domain, its missing parts supplied by reference TRBV7-2 and TRBJ1-4, is GAGVSQSPSNKVTEKGKDVELRCDPISGHTALYWYRQSLGQGLEFLIYFQGNSAPDKSGLPSDRFSAERTGGSVSTLTIQRTQQEDSAVYLCASSLDREGEKLFFGSGTQLSVL.

The gene calls are TRBV19 and TRBJ1-2, with D unclear. V was trimmed by 7 bases and J by 5 bases, leaving 20 bases between them. The CDR3 covers 15 residues. CDR1 and CDR2 from the germline V gene are LNHDA and SQIVND (reference sequence). CDR3: CASIDLALSGYGYTF. The CDR3 region has the DNA TGTGCCAGTATCGACCTGGCCCTATCGGGGTATGGCTACACCTTC.

The chain recombines TRBV19 with TRBJ2-6, with TRBD1 matching 9 bases. This CDR3 comprises 16 residues. V shed 9 bases, J shed 2 bases, and the junction held 8 bases outside the gene matches. Germline CDR1 is LNHDA and CDR2 is SQIVND (reference sequence). CDR3 in amino acids: CASRDRGITGANVLTF. CDR3 nucleotides: TGTGCCAGCAGAGACAGGGGGATCACTGGGGCCAACGTCCTGACTTTC.

This rearrangement joins TRBV30 to TRBJ1-5; D remains ambiguous. The CDR3 length is 14 residues. CDR1 is GTSNPN and CDR2 is SVGIG in the germline V gene (reference sequence). Trimming pared 1 base from V and 2 bases from J, leaving 9 bases between. The CDR3 reads CAWSAVSGNQPQHF. The CDR3 DNA follows: TGTGCCTGGAGTGCGGTCAGCGGCAATCAGCCCCAGCATTTT. Full variable domain (missing parts from reference TRBV30 and TRBJ1-5): SQTIHQWPATLVQPVGSPLSLECTVEGTSNPNLYWYRQAAGRGLQLLFYSVGIGQISSEVPQNLSASRPQDRQFILSSKKLLLSDSGFYLCAWSAVSGNQPQHFGDGTRLSIL.

The genes are TRBV6-5 and TRBJ1-2; 11 bases agree with TRBD1. Germline V gives CDR1 MNHEY, CDR2 SVGAGI. The trim removed 8 bases at V and 4 bases at J, leaving 9 bases unmatched. The CDR3 loop spans 15 amino acids. The CDR3 protein is CASGTRDRGTYGYTF. The CDR3 DNA reads as TGTGCCAGCGGAACCCGGGACAGGGGGACCTATGGCTACACCTTC.

This clone was seen a handful of times. The V call is TRBV29-1, the J call TRBJ2-1; maybe TRBD1 (7 bases). CDR1 is SQVTM and CDR2 is ANQGSEA in the germline V gene. This CDR3 region has 15 residues. V gave up 6 bases and J gave up 2 bases, with 17 bases separating them. In nucleotides, the CDR3 is TGCAGCGTACCGGGACAGCGGGCCACCTACAATGAGCAGTTCTTC. The encoded protein is CSVPGQRATYNEQFF.

The rearrangement joins TRBV30 to TRBJ1-5; 8 bases are a match to TRBD1. The CDR3 is 18 residues long. With V trimmed by 3 bases and J by 7 bases, 20 bases remained unmatched. From germline, CDR1 is GTSNPN and CDR2 SVGIG (reference sequence). CDR3 loop: CAWSHYADRGRLGQPQHF. CDR3 DNA: TGTGCCTGGAGCCATTACGCTGACAGGGGCAGACTGGGGCAGCCCCAGCATTTT. The entire variable domain, with the rest obtained from reference TRBV30 and TRBJ1-5, is as follows: SQTIHQWPATLVQPVGSPLSLECTVEGTSNPNLYWYRQAAGRGLQLLFYSVGIGQISSEVPQNLSASRPQDRQFILSSKKLLLSDSGFYLCAWSHYADRGRLGQPQHFGDGTRLSIL.

This chain connects TRBV5-1 to TRBJ2-7; D ambiguous. Germline V gene lookup returns CDR1 SGHRS and CDR2 YFSETQ. The CDR3 is 13 residues long. V was clipped by 1 base and J by 3 bases, with 8 bases between them. The CDR3 bases are TGCGCCAGCAGCTTGTATCCCTGCTACGAGCAGTACTTC. Amino acids: CASSLYPCYEQYF.

This clone was counted only a few times. This CDR3 is also generated by other DNA sequences in the sample. V gene TRBV4-2 combines with J gene TRBJ2-5, with 9 bases that match TRBD2. The V gene's germline CDR1 is LGHNA and CDR2 YNFKEQ. CDR3 length equals 15 residues. The V segment lost 1 base and the J segment 2 bases; nucleotides outside the gene matches: 2. This chain's CDR3 is CASSQGRGGQETQYF. For the CDR3, the DNA is TGTGCCAGCAGCCAAGGGCGGGGGGGTCAAGAGACCCAGTACTTC.

This clone was counted a single time. CDR3 DNA sequence: TGTGCCAGCAGCCCAAGGGACAGGGGCACTCTAAACGAGCAGTACTTC. Encoded protein: CASSPRDRGTLNEQYF. The gene calls are TRBV11-3 and TRBJ2-7, with 10 bases aligning to TRBD1. Germline V gene data show CDR1 as SGHNT and CDR2 as YENEEA. The CDR3 is 16 residues long. V dropped 5 bases and J dropped 5; count of bases not matched to a gene: 12.

V is TRBV7-7 and J is TRBJ2-1; D uncertain. CDR3 length: 13 residues. Germline V gene lookup returns CDR1 SSHAT and CDR2 FNYEAQ (reference sequence). The V gene lost 2 bases and the J gene lost 8 bases, with 10 bases spanning the gap. The CDR3: CASSLWRSDEQFF. The CDR3 DNA follows: TGTGCCAGCAGCTTATGGCGGTCGGATGAGCAGTTCTTC.

This clone turned up a few times. The chain joins TRBV2 to TRBJ1-2; TRBD1 matches at 7 bases. The CDR3 has 14 amino acids. Looked up from germline, CDR1 is SNHLY and CDR2 is FYNNEI. The J segment lost 3 bases and the V segment lost 6 bases, leaving 7 bases of the junction unmatched. Here the CDR3 DNA reads TGTGCCAGCAGCTACGAACAGGGGCACTATGGCTACACCTTC. This translates into CASSYEQGHYGYTF.

This clone was found once. This chain links TRBV27 with TRBJ2-3; TRBD2 agrees at 14 bases. From germline, CDR1 is MNHEY and CDR2 SMNVEV (reference sequence). V dropped 3 bases and J dropped 8; count of bases not matched to a gene: 4. The CDR3 totals 15 residues. The CDR3 reads CASSLIGLAGGTQYF. The CDR3, as DNA: TGTGCCAGCAGTTTGATCGGACTAGCGGGAGGTACGCAGTATTTT.